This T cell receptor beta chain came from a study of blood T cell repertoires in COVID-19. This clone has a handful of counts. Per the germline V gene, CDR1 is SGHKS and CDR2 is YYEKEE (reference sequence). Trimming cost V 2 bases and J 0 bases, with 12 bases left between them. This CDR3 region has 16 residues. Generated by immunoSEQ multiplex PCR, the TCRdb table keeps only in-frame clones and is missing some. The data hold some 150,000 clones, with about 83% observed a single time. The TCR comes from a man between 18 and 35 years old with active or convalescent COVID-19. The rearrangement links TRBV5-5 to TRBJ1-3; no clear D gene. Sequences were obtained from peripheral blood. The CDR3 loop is CASSFLSVDSGNTIYF. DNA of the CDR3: TGTGCCAGCAGCTTCCTGTCAGTTGACTCTGGAAACACCATATATTTT.